Listed below are T cell receptor beta chains from one sample, sequenced in a study of Graves' ophthalmopathy and Graves' hyperthyroidism. MiXCR, applied by TCRdb to the multiplex PCR reads, yields one record per CDR3 protein. Of 680,000 or so distinct CDR3 sequences in the sample, 22% were seen once. Sequenced: peripheral blood. Receptors originate from a woman aged 18-30 years with stable Graves' hyperthyroidism. Some clones in this sample may be carry-over from other donors' samples. CDR3s include the opening cysteine and the closing phenylalanine or tryptophan. A D gene is named only where the DNA matches it firmly. The size entry is marked missing in some rows and otherwise reads once, few, many or a size class.

CDR3 DNA: TGTGCCAGCGGACATGATGGAGAGACCCAGTACTTC; CDR3 protein: CASGHDGETQYF; D gene: NA; J gene: TRBJ2-5; V gene: TRBV11-2; clone size: NA
CDR3 DNA: TGTGCCAGCAGGGGGACAGGGCGGGCCTACGAGCAGTACTTC; CDR3 protein: CASRGTGRAYEQYF; D gene: TRBD1; J gene: TRBJ2-7; V gene: TRBV6-1; clone size: many
CDR3 DNA: TGCAGTGCTCTCCGGGGTTCGCTCTACGAGCAGTACTTC; CDR3 protein: CSALRGSLYEQYF; D gene: NA; J gene: TRBJ2-7; V gene: TRBV20-1; clone size: many
CDR3 DNA: TGTGCCATTTTGGGGGTAGCGGGGGAGCAAGAGACCCAGTACTTC; CDR3 protein: CAILGVAGEQETQYF; D gene: TRBD2; J gene: TRBJ2-5; V gene: TRBV28; clone size: many
CDR3 DNA: TGTGCCAGCAGATCACAGGGGACCGGGACCCCTTTCTTT; CDR3 protein: CASRSQGTGTPFF; D gene: TRBD1; J gene: TRBJ1-1; V gene: TRBV12-3/TRBV12-4; clone size: NA
CDR3 DNA: TGTGCCAGCAGTTTGAAGGACACAACCTACGAGCAGTACTTC; CDR3 protein: CASSLKDTTYEQYF; D gene: NA; J gene: TRBJ2-7; V gene: TRBV12-3/TRBV12-4; clone size: many
CDR3 DNA: TGTGCCTGGAGTGTATTGGACAGGGGATATGAGACCCAGTACTTC; CDR3 protein: CAWSVLDRGYETQYF; D gene: TRBD1; J gene: TRBJ2-5; V gene: TRBV30; clone size: many
CDR3 DNA: TGTGCCAGCAGTTACCCCTTAGATTCGGGGGGCATGAATTCACCCCTCCACTTT; CDR3 protein: CASSYPLDSGGMNSPLHF; D gene: NA; J gene: TRBJ1-6; V gene: TRBV6-5; clone size: few
CDR3 DNA: TGTGCCAGCAGTACCCACGGGGGACTCCCAGGCGCCTACTCTAGGGCCAACGTCCTGACTTTC; CDR3 protein: CASSTHGGLPGAYSRANVLTF; D gene: NA; J gene: TRBJ2-6; V gene: TRBV6-6; clone size: NA
CDR3 DNA: TGTGCCAGCACTAAGGGGGCGATAAACTATGGCTACACCTTC; CDR3 protein: CASTKGAINYGYTF; D gene: TRBD1; J gene: TRBJ1-2; V gene: TRBV6-2/TRBV6-3; clone size: many
CDR3 DNA: TGTGCCAGCAGCCCCCTTCCGACAGGTCTGGGGAACACTGAAGCTTTCTTT; CDR3 protein: CASSPLPTGLGNTEAFF; D gene: NA; J gene: TRBJ1-1; V gene: TRBV6-1; clone size: once
CDR3 DNA: TGTGCCAGCAGCCCTCTGTCGGTAGGGGGCAAGACCCAGTACTTC; CDR3 protein: CASSPLSVGGKTQYF; D gene: TRBD1; J gene: TRBJ2-5; V gene: TRBV12-3/TRBV12-4; clone size: NA
CDR3 DNA: TGTGCCACCAGCCCCGGGGACAGGGGGCGAAGTACTGAAGCTTTCTTT; CDR3 protein: CATSPGDRGRSTEAFF; D gene: TRBD1; J gene: TRBJ1-1; V gene: TRBV15; clone size: many
CDR3 DNA: TGTGCCAGCACTGGGGGGCCTCGATCCTACGAGCAGTACTTC; CDR3 protein: CASTGGPRSYEQYF; D gene: NA; J gene: TRBJ2-7; V gene: TRBV6-1; clone size: NA
CDR3 DNA: TGCAGTGCTAGACAGGGGGTATACTACGAGCAGTACTTC; CDR3 protein: CSARQGVYYEQYF; D gene: TRBD1; J gene: TRBJ2-7; V gene: TRBV20-1; clone size: NA
CDR3 DNA: TGTGCCTGGAGTGTAGGGGATCCCGGGGAGCTGTTTTTT; CDR3 protein: CAWSVGDPGELFF; D gene: NA; J gene: TRBJ2-2; V gene: TRBV30; clone size: NA
CDR3 DNA: TGTGCCACCAGTGACCGCTCGACAGTCCGGGAGCTGTTTTTT; CDR3 protein: CATSDRSTVRELFF; D gene: NA; J gene: TRBJ2-2; V gene: TRBV24-1; clone size: many
CDR3 DNA: TGTGCCAGTAGTAGATCAGCTAATAGCCCCTACGAGCAGTACTTC; CDR3 protein: CASSRSANSPYEQYF; D gene: NA; J gene: TRBJ2-7; V gene: TRBV19; clone size: many
CDR3 DNA: TGTGCCAGCAGCCCGGTCGGGGTCAACGAGCAGTACTTC; CDR3 protein: CASSPVGVNEQYF; D gene: NA; J gene: TRBJ2-7; V gene: TRBV7-9; clone size: many
CDR3 DNA: TGTGCCAGCGAGGGACAGGGTTTTTATAATTCACCCCTCCACTTT; CDR3 protein: CASEGQGFYNSPLHF; D gene: TRBD1; J gene: TRBJ1-6; V gene: TRBV6-5; clone size: many
CDR3 DNA: TGTGCCAGCAGTAATACAGGGGTGTACGAGCAGTACTTC; CDR3 protein: CASSNTGVYEQYF; D gene: TRBD1; J gene: TRBJ2-7; V gene: TRBV6-5; clone size: many
CDR3 DNA: TGCAGCGTTGAGAAGGGAGGAGAGACCCAGTACTTC; CDR3 protein: CSVEKGGETQYF; D gene: NA; J gene: TRBJ2-5; V gene: TRBV29-1; clone size: many
CDR3 DNA: TGTGCCATCAGTGTTCGAGACGCCGGGGAGCTGTTTTTT; CDR3 protein: CAISVRDAGELFF; D gene: NA; J gene: TRBJ2-2; V gene: TRBV10-3; clone size: NA
CDR3 DNA: TGTGCCACCAGCAGGGGGACAGAATACTATGGCTACACCTTC; CDR3 protein: CATSRGTEYYGYTF; D gene: TRBD1; J gene: TRBJ1-2; V gene: TRBV15; clone size: NA
CDR3 DNA: TGCAGTGCTAGAGATTCGGAAGGGTACGCCGGGGAGCTGTTTTTT; CDR3 protein: CSARDSEGYAGELFF; D gene: NA; J gene: TRBJ2-2; V gene: TRBV20-1; clone size: many
CDR3 DNA: TGTGCCAGCTACCGGTCTCTTCGGGACAGGGGGCCCGCGTTCACCGGGGAGCTGTTTTTT; CDR3 protein: CASYRSLRDRGPAFTGELFF; D gene: TRBD1; J gene: TRBJ2-2; V gene: TRBV5-6; clone size: many
CDR3 DNA: TGTGCCAGCAGCCTAGGGACGGATGGAATTAGCAATCAGCCCCAGCATTTT; CDR3 protein: CASSLGTDGISNQPQHF; D gene: NA; J gene: TRBJ1-5; V gene: TRBV9; clone size: many
CDR3 DNA: TGTGCCAGCAGTTACTCGCCCGGGGTGGAGACCCAGTACTTC; CDR3 protein: CASSYSPGVETQYF; D gene: NA; J gene: TRBJ2-5; V gene: TRBV6-5; clone size: many
CDR3 DNA: TGTGCCAGCATGAAGGACAGGGCGAGTAACTATGGCTACACCTTC; CDR3 protein: CASMKDRASNYGYTF; D gene: TRBD1; J gene: TRBJ1-2; V gene: TRBV2; clone size: many
CDR3 DNA: TGTGCCAGCAGCTTAGGTTACAGGGGTCAGAACACTAAAGCTTTCTTT; CDR3 protein: CASSLGYRGQNTKAFF; D gene: TRBD1; J gene: TRBJ1-1; V gene: TRBV13; clone size: many
CDR3 DNA: TGTGCCAGCAGGGTAACAGGGAACGAGCAGTACTTC; CDR3 protein: CASRVTGNEQYF; D gene: NA; J gene: TRBJ2-7; V gene: TRBV2; clone size: NA
CDR3 DNA: TGTGCCAGCAGTTTATTTCCCCCGGACAGGTTTCCTAACTATGGCTACACCTTC; CDR3 protein: CASSLFPPDRFPNYGYTF; D gene: TRBD1; J gene: TRBJ1-2; V gene: TRBV27; clone size: many
CDR3 DNA: TGTGCCAGTAGTATAGAACCGGCAGCTAACTATGGCTACACCTTC; CDR3 protein: CASSIEPAANYGYTF; D gene: NA; J gene: TRBJ1-2; V gene: TRBV19; clone size: many
CDR3 DNA: TGTGCCAGCAGGCGGACGGAGAGCTCCTACGAGCAGTACTTC; CDR3 protein: CASRRTESSYEQYF; D gene: NA; J gene: TRBJ2-7; V gene: TRBV2; clone size: many
CDR3 DNA: TGTGCCAGCGTTACGAACAGGGAGGCGGACACTGAAGCTTTCTTT; CDR3 protein: CASVTNREADTEAFF; D gene: NA; J gene: TRBJ1-1; V gene: TRBV19; clone size: many
CDR3 DNA: TGTGCCACCAGCAGAGTTGCAGCGTATAATTCACCCCTCCACTTT; CDR3 protein: CATSRVAAYNSPLHF; D gene: NA; J gene: TRBJ1-6; V gene: TRBV15; clone size: many
CDR3 DNA: TGTGCCTGGAGCGATGGGTCCGGGAACACTGAAGCTTTCTTT; CDR3 protein: CAWSDGSGNTEAFF; D gene: NA; J gene: TRBJ1-1; V gene: TRBV30; clone size: NA
CDR3 DNA: TGTGCCAGCAGTTTTGGACATACCAACACCGGGGAGCTGTTTTTT; CDR3 protein: CASSFGHTNTGELFF; D gene: NA; J gene: TRBJ2-2; V gene: TRBV12-3/TRBV12-4; clone size: NA
CDR3 DNA: TGCAGTGCTAGAAGCGGGACTCAAGAGACCCAGTACTTC; CDR3 protein: CSARSGTQETQYF; D gene: TRBD2; J gene: TRBJ2-5; V gene: TRBV20-1; clone size: many
CDR3 DNA: TGTGCCAGCAGCGTGGCCGGGACAGCCGGCTATGGCTACACCTTC; CDR3 protein: CASSVAGTAGYGYTF; D gene: TRBD1; J gene: TRBJ1-2; V gene: TRBV9; clone size: many
CDR3 DNA: TGCAGTGCTAGATCGGGAACTAGCGGGAGCTCCTACGAGCAGTACTTC; CDR3 protein: CSARSGTSGSSYEQYF; D gene: TRBD2; J gene: TRBJ2-7; V gene: TRBV20-1; clone size: NA
CDR3 DNA: TGTGCCAGCAGCGTAGGGTCAGGCCAGCCCCAGCATTTT; CDR3 protein: CASSVGSGQPQHF; D gene: NA; J gene: TRBJ1-5; V gene: TRBV9; clone size: many
CDR3 DNA: TGCGCCAGCAGCCGTTATACTAGGCTGGACGAGCAGTACTTC; CDR3 protein: CASSRYTRLDEQYF; D gene: NA; J gene: TRBJ2-7; V gene: TRBV4-1; clone size: many
CDR3 DNA: TGTGCCAGCACCCCGAGGGGGGGCCTTAAGACCCAGTACTTC; CDR3 protein: CASTPRGGLKTQYF; D gene: NA; J gene: TRBJ2-5; V gene: TRBV12-3/TRBV12-4; clone size: many
CDR3 DNA: TGTGCCAGCAGTTCGCTAGCGGGGGGGAAGACAGATACGCAGTATTTT; CDR3 protein: CASSSLAGGKTDTQYF; D gene: TRBD2; J gene: TRBJ2-3; V gene: TRBV12-3/TRBV12-4; clone size: many
CDR3 DNA: TGTGCCATCAGCATAGGGGCGGCGTGGAACTATGGCTACACCTTC; CDR3 protein: CAISIGAAWNYGYTF; D gene: NA; J gene: TRBJ1-2; V gene: TRBV10-3; clone size: NA
CDR3 DNA: TGCAGTGCTAGAGAGCGGGAGGTCGAGCAGTACTTC; CDR3 protein: CSAREREVEQYF; D gene: TRBD2; J gene: TRBJ2-7; V gene: TRBV20-1; clone size: many
CDR3 DNA: TGTGCCAGCAACCAGGACTTCGCCAAAAACATTCAGTACTTC; CDR3 protein: CASNQDFAKNIQYF; D gene: NA; J gene: TRBJ2-4; V gene: TRBV28; clone size: many
CDR3 DNA: TGTGCCAGCAGTCCCGGGACAGGTCCACTTGTAGCTTTCTTT; CDR3 protein: CASSPGTGPLVAFF; D gene: TRBD1; J gene: TRBJ1-1; V gene: TRBV12-3/TRBV12-4; clone size: few
CDR3 DNA: TGTGCCAGCAGTCAGGGACAAGGCACAGATACGCAGTATTTT; CDR3 protein: CASSQGQGTDTQYF; D gene: NA; J gene: TRBJ2-3; V gene: TRBV12-3/TRBV12-4; clone size: many